Shown below are 18 T cell receptor beta chains from a single sample sequenced in a study of blood T cell repertoires in COVID-19. TCRdb's table, derived via immunoSEQ multiplex PCR, lists solely in-frame clones and lacks some. Among 200,000 to 300,000 clones, 80% to 85% were seen once, and the ten largest hold roughly an eighth. The source material was peripheral blood. These receptors were collected from a woman in her sixties or seventies with active or convalescent COVID-19.

Only a few counts were recorded for this clone. The J gene is TRBJ1-6, the V gene TRBV10-3, with 7 bases matching TRBD1. Per germline, CDR1 ENHRY and CDR2 SYGVKD. The CDR3 is made up of 15 amino acids. Germline trimming cut 4 bases from V and 8 bases from J; bases unmatched to any gene: 8. The DNA for the CDR3 is TGTGCCATCAGTGCTGAGGGGGCACAGGATTCACCCCTCCACTTT. Amino acid sequence: CAISAEGAQDSPLHF.

This chain connects TRBV7-3 to TRBJ1-2; perhaps TRBD1 as D (5 bases). Germline values: CDR1 SGHTA, CDR2 FQGTGA. Trimming removed 4 bases from V and 7 bases from J, with 13 bases in between. The CDR3 loop spans 13 amino acids. CDR3 coding DNA: TGTGCCAGCAGCTCCCAGACAGTTGGTGGCTACACCTTC. Translating it yields CASSSQTVGGYTF.

The rearrangement uses TRBV5-4 and TRBJ2-1, with D tentatively TRBD1 (6 bases). This CDR3 is 14 amino acids long. Trimming took 3 bases from V and 5 from J, leaving 12 bases between them. Germline V gives CDR1 SGHNT, CDR2 YYREEE (reference sequence). The CDR3 region has the DNA TGTGCCAGCAGCTCGACAGGTTTGAACAATGAGCAGTTCTTC. Amino acids: CASSSTGLNNEQFF. The full variable domain, with the rest looked up from reference TRBV5-4 and TRBJ2-1, is ETGVTQSPTHLIKTRGQQVTLRCSSQSGHNTVSWYQQALGQGPQFIFQYYREEENGRGNFPPRFSGLQFPNYSSELNVNALELDDSALYLCASSSTGLNNEQFFGPGTRLTVL.

The CDR3 spells CAWNQGTDTQYF. CDR3 DNA sequence: TGTGCCTGGAACCAGGGAACAGATACGCAGTATTTT. The rearrangement joins TRBV30 to TRBJ2-3; D is possibly TRBD1 (5 bases). Trimming left V 4 bases short and J 3 bases short, with 8 bases between. The CDR3 contains 12 residues. CDR1 is GTSNPN, CDR2 SVGIG, per germline (reference sequence).

This clone appeared a few times. The V gene is TRBV4-2, the J gene TRBJ1-3; perhaps TRBD1 as D (5 bases). Trimming stripped 2 bases from V and 0 bases from J, with 14 bases between. Germline CDR1 and CDR2: LGHNA and YNFKEQ. This CDR3 region has 17 residues. Here the CDR3 DNA reads TGTGCCAGCAGCCAACCGGGGGGACGGGGCTCTGGAAACACCATATATTTT. It codes for CASSQPGGRGSGNTIYF.

The gene calls are TRBV6-5 and TRBJ1-5; TRBD1 matches 8 bases. Per the germline V gene, CDR1 is MNHEY and CDR2 is SVGAGI. V trimming: 7 bases; J trimming: 7 bases; junction bases outside the gene matches: 9. This CDR3 is built from 14 residues. CDR3 DNA: TGTGCCAGCACCACCGGACAGGGATGGCAGCCCCAGCATTTT. Translating it yields CASTTGQGWQPQHF.

This chain uses TRBV5-1 with TRBJ2-3, with 12 bases identical to TRBD2. CDR1 and CDR2 from the germline V gene are SGHRS and YFSETQ. This CDR3 comprises 17 residues. V was pared by 4 bases and J by 5 bases, with 11 bases of the junction left unmatched. The CDR3 nucleotides are TGCGCCAGCAGCCCACCCGGACTAGCGGGGAGGAGAGATACGCAGTATTTT. The encoded protein is CASSPPGLAGRRDTQYF.

The chain is built from TRBV2 and TRBJ1-1; D remains unclear. The CDR3 has 16 amino acids. The V and J ends lost 0 bases and 1 base respectively, with 12 bases between them. Germline V lookup: CDR1 SNHLY, CDR2 FYNNEI. CDR3 nucleotides: TGTGCCAGCAGTGAAGCTCGGACGGGGAGGAACACTGAAGCTTTCTTT. Its protein is CASSEARTGRNTEAFF.

The chain couples TRBV30 to TRBJ2-7; possibly TRBD1 for D (5 bases). The CDR3 runs 11 residues. With 6 bases removed from V and 5 bases from J, the gap between germline ends came to 11 bases. CDR1 and CDR2 (germline): GTSNPN, SVGIG (reference sequence). The CDR3 DNA reads as TGTGCCTGTGGCAGGGCCCACGAGCAGTACTTC. Residues: CACGRAHEQYF. Together with reference TRBV30 and TRBJ2-7, the CDR3 gives the full variable domain: SQTIHQWPATLVQPVGSPLSLECTVEGTSNPNLYWYRQAAGRGLQLLFYSVGIGQISSEVPQNLSASRPQDRQFILSSKKLLLSDSGFYLCACGRAHEQYFGPGTRLTVT.

The chain is built from TRBV7-2 and TRBJ2-2; no reliable D call. Trimming pared 1 base from V and 1 base from J, leaving 10 bases between. The V gene's germline CDR1 is SGHTA and CDR2 FQGNSA. CDR3 length: 16 amino acids. The DNA for the CDR3 is TGTGCCAGCAGCTTAGAAGCCCCCGGGAACACCGGGGAGCTGTTTTTT. Protein: CASSLEAPGNTGELFF.

V and J are TRBV7-2 and TRBJ1-2, with 8 bases matching TRBD1. CDR1 SGHTA and CDR2 FQGNSA come from the germline V gene. The CDR3 extends over 13 amino acids. V was clipped by 1 base and J by 7 bases; unmatched bases: 2. The CDR3 here is CASSLDRGGGYTF. Here the CDR3 DNA reads TGTGCCAGCAGCTTAGACAGGGGGGGTGGCTACACCTTC.

The chain links TRBV7-9 to TRBJ2-1, with 9 bases identical to TRBD2. V was pared by 3 bases and J by 4 bases, with 4 bases of the junction left unmatched. CDR3 size: 15 residues. Germline assignment: CDR1 SEHNR and CDR2 FQNEAQ (reference sequence). The chain's CDR3 is CASSLGGGVYNEQFF. For the CDR3, the DNA is TGTGCCAGCAGCTTGGGCGGGGGGGTATACAATGAGCAGTTCTTC.

CDR3 DNA sequence: TGTGCCAGCAGTTACGGACAGGGAGGCGGGTATGGCTACACCTTC. Amino acid sequence: CASSYGQGGGYGYTF. The chain has TRBV6-5 and TRBJ1-2; TRBD1 agrees at 8 bases. The CDR3 has 15 residues. Trimming cost V 2 bases and J 5 bases; bases outside gene matches: 7. Germline-derived CDR1 and CDR2 are MNHEY and SVGAGI.

The gene calls are TRBV12-5 and TRBJ1-1; no firm D call. This CDR3 has 14 amino acids. The ends were cut back, 0 bases at V and 3 bases at J, with 8 bases in the middle. CDR1 and CDR2 (germline): LGHNT, FRNRAP. CDR3 sequence (DNA): TGTGCTAGTGGTTTGGTACAATTACACACTGAAGCTTTCTTT. This gives the protein CASGLVQLHTEAFF.

This rearrangement joins TRBV29-1 to TRBJ1-2, with TRBD1 as a possible D gene (5 bases). Germline V CDR1 and CDR2: SQVTM, ANQGSEA. Deletions cut 2 bases from V and 7 bases from J, with 14 bases between. The CDR3 sequence is 13 residues long. The CDR3 protein is CSVEQGGLVGYTF. The CDR3 region has the DNA TGCAGCGTTGAACAGGGAGGGCTGGTTGGCTACACCTTC.

The CDR3 DNA reads TGTGCCAGCAGTGAACCTGGAGTCCAGGGAGGCACTGAAGCTTTCTTT. It encodes CASSEPGVQGGTEAFF. The chain recombines TRBV6-1 with TRBJ1-1, with a weak D call TRBD1 (5 bases). The germline V gene has CDR1 MNHNS and CDR2 SASEGT. This CDR3 is built from 16 residues. Trimming took off 2 bases at V and 4 bases at J, with 17 bases between the two ends.

V is TRBV30 and J is TRBJ1-3; no definite D call. There are 12 residues in the CDR3. V was trimmed by 2 bases and J by 14 bases, leaving 16 bases between them. Germline V gene lookup returns CDR1 GTSNPN and CDR2 SVGIG (reference sequence). The CDR3 nucleotides are TGTGCCTGGAGTCTCCACGAGTCCACTTTATATTTT. Amino acid sequence: CAWSLHESTLYF. The full variable domain, in which reference TRBV30 and TRBJ1-3 provide the parts outside the CDR3, is SQTIHQWPATLVQPVGSPLSLECTVEGTSNPNLYWYRQAAGRGLQLLFYSVGIGQISSEVPQNLSASRPQDRQFILSSKKLLLSDSGFYLCAWSLHESTLYFGEGSWLTVV.

This clone was seen once. The chain links TRBV7-8 to TRBJ2-2; TRBD2 aligns across 7 bases. The CDR3 is made up of 18 amino acids. V was clipped by 2 bases and J by 4 bases; unmatched bases: 13. From germline, CDR1 is SGHVS and CDR2 FQNEAQ. The CDR3 here is CASSLKWGLPTSTGELFF. CDR3 in DNA: TGTGCCAGCAGCTTAAAGTGGGGACTACCGACGAGCACCGGGGAGCTGTTTTTT.